This passage covers 21 T cell receptor beta chains from one sample sequenced in a study of CD8 T cells in ankylosing spondylitis. In TCRdb, the 5' RACE reads were re-called with MiXCR into one record per CDR3 protein. The sample contains about 36,000 distinct CDR3 sequences, 5.5% to 7.5% of which appear only once. The sequenced sample was blood, either unsorted or a sorted T cell fraction (not recorded which). The receptors were gathered from a male donor with ankylosing spondylitis or in good health (not recorded which).

This clonotype was seen ten or more times. The chain employs TRBV5-1 and TRBJ2-7, with 9 positions matching TRBD1. The CDR3 has 15 amino acids. Trimming took 0 bases from V and 2 from J; bases not matched to a gene: 3. Germline CDR1 and CDR2: SGHRS and YFSETQ. CDR3 protein: CASSLVGQGPYEQYF. The DNA of the CDR3 is TGCGCCAGCAGCTTGGTGGGACAGGGACCCTACGAGCAGTACTTC.

This clonotype was observed at least ten times. The V and J genes are TRBV12-3 or TRBV12-4 and TRBJ2-3; TRBD1 matches 8 bases. The V and J ends lost 7 bases and 2 bases, in that order; junction bases with no gene match: 8. The CDR3 length is 15 residues. CDR3 sequence: CASTATGGPTDTQYF. In DNA, the CDR3 is TGTGCCAGCACGGCAACAGGGGGTCCCACAGATACGCAGTATTTT.

This clonotype was recorded at least ten times. V is TRBV28 and J is TRBJ1-4; no definite D call. This CDR3 has 15 amino acids. Per the germline V gene, CDR1 is MDHEN and CDR2 is SYDVKM. Trimming removed 9 bases at V and 0 bases at J, with 14 bases between. The CDR3 sequence is CASWTASATNEKLFF. CDR3 DNA sequence: TGTGCCAGTTGGACGGCTTCTGCAACTAATGAAAAACTGTTTTTT.

This clonotype was observed at least ten times. The chain recombines TRBV4-2 with TRBJ2-1; the D gene could be TRBD1 or TRBD2 (6 bases each). Looked up from germline, CDR1 is LGHNA and CDR2 is YNFKEQ. Deletions cut 2 bases from V and 9 bases from J, with 11 bases between. This CDR3 is built from 13 residues. CDR3 coding DNA: TGTGCCAGCAGCCAAACACAGGGAGGTGAGCAGTTCTTC. Protein sequence: CASSQTQGGEQFF.

This clonotype was counted ten times or more. The chain links TRBV4-3 to TRBJ1-4; D gene uncertain. Trimming removed 0 bases from V and 4 bases from J, with 9 bases in between. CDR3 length equals 15 residues. Germline V gene lookup returns CDR1 LGHNA and CDR2 YSLEER. CDR3 DNA sequence: TGCGCCAGCAGCCAAGATTGGCGGTTTAATGAAAAACTGTTTTTT. Residues: CASSQDWRFNEKLFF.

This clonotype was counted ten times or more. This sequence joins TRBV28 and TRBJ1-5; D is unclear. Germline V CDR1 and CDR2: MDHEN, SYDVKM. V lost 3 bases and J lost 5, with 14 bases in between. The CDR3 contains 15 residues. CDR3 loop: CASSFPNLSDQPQHF. In DNA, the CDR3 is TGTGCCAGCAGTTTCCCAAATTTAAGTGATCAGCCCCAGCATTTT.

This clonotype was observed at least ten times. The V call is TRBV27, the J call TRBJ2-7, with TRBD2 matching over 13 bases. V gave up 5 bases and J gave up 3 bases; unmatched junction bases: 10. CDR1 is MNHEY and CDR2 is SMNVEV in the germline V gene (reference sequence). The CDR3 runs to 17 residues. In DNA form, the CDR3 reads TGTGCCAGCAGTCTCACTAGCGGGGGGGCCGTTTTCTACGAGCAGTACTTC. This gives the protein CASSLTSGGAVFYEQYF.

This clonotype was counted at least ten times. The DNA for the CDR3 is TGTGCCAGCAGCCAAGATGGGACCATAGGACCTTCCTATAATTCACCCCTCCACTTT. As protein: CASSQDGTIGPSYNSPLHF. V is TRBV4-2 and J is TRBJ1-6; tentatively, D is TRBD1 (5 bases). This CDR3 is built from 19 residues. Trimming took 0 bases from V and 1 from J, leaving 16 bases between them. The germline CDR1 and CDR2 sequences are LGHNA and YNFKEQ.

This clonotype was seen repeatedly, ten times or more. The V call is TRBV6-5, the J call TRBJ1-1; no definite D call. This CDR3 comprises 14 residues. The germline V and J ends were trimmed by 0 bases and 5 bases, with 10 bases remaining between them. Germline V CDR1 and CDR2: MNHEY, SVGAGI. CDR3 DNA sequence: TGTGCCAGCAGTTACTCGGAGGGAATTACTGAAGCTTTCTTT. Translated: CASSYSEGITEAFF.

By share of the sample, this clonotype is medium-sized. The chain couples TRBV5-1 to TRBJ2-1, with 9 bases matching TRBD1. After removal of 9 bases from V and 3 bases from J, the junction contained 7 bases not matched to a gene. Per germline, CDR1 SGHRS and CDR2 YFSETQ. The CDR3 consists of 14 residues. This CDR3 reads CATKQGAGYNEQFF. In DNA form, the CDR3 reads TGCGCCACCAAACAGGGGGCGGGCTACAATGAGCAGTTCTTC.

This clonotype was observed a single time. This sequence may be a read error, since a much larger clone differs from it by one base. V and J are TRBV7-2 and TRBJ2-5, with D hard to call. Germline assignment: CDR1 SGHTA and CDR2 FQGNSA. CDR3 length: 13 residues. In DNA, the CDR3 is TGTGCCCGCAGCTTAGTTTACCTGCCGACCCAGTACTTC. Protein: CARSLVYLPTQYF.

This clonotype was picked up many times. This chain links TRBV5-1 with TRBJ2-7; D possibly matches TRBD1 or TRBD2 (5 bases each). The germline gives CDR1 SGHRS, CDR2 YFSETQ. The CDR3 has 17 amino acids. Trimming took off 3 bases at V and 2 bases at J, with 21 bases between the two ends. CDR3 nucleotide sequence: TGCGCCAGCAGCTCGTTGTTAGGGACGGGAAACACCTACGAGCAGTACTTC. Translation: CASSSLLGTGNTYEQYF.

This clonotype showed up many times. This rearrangement joins TRBV20-1 to TRBJ2-7; D possibly corresponds to TRBD2 (6 bases). The CDR3 covers 15 residues. V gave up 0 bases and J gave up 5 bases, with 17 bases separating them. The germline V gene has CDR1 DFQATT and CDR2 SNEGSKA (reference sequence). This CDR3 reads CSARDPSGSGDEQYF. The CDR3 DNA is TGCAGTGCTAGAGACCCCAGCGGGTCCGGGGACGAGCAGTACTTC.

This clonotype occurred many times. V and J are TRBV2 and TRBJ2-7; TRBD1 matches 8 bases. Germline V gives CDR1 SNHLY, CDR2 FYNNEI. Trimming removed 8 bases from V and 4 bases from J; junction bases left unmatched: 10. CDR3 length: 14 residues. The CDR3 DNA sequence: TGTGCCAGCCGCCTCGGACAGGGATGGTACGAGCAGTACTTC. It specifies CASRLGQGWYEQYF. Full variable domain (missing parts from reference TRBV2 and TRBJ2-7): EPEVTQTPSHQVTQMGQEVILRCVPISNHLYFYWYRQILGQKVEFLVSFYNNEISEKSEIFDDQFSVERPDGSNFTLKIRSTKLEDSAMYFCASRLGQGWYEQYFGPGTRLTVT.

This clonotype was detected many times. The chain is built from TRBV6-5 and TRBJ2-5, with D perhaps matching TRBD2 (6 bases). V lost 0 bases and J 3 bases, leaving 17 bases between the germline ends. CDR3 size: 17 residues. Germline lookup yields CDR1 MNHEY and CDR2 SVGAGI. CDR3 sequence: CASSYSILEGSEETQYF. The CDR3 bases are TGTGCCAGCAGTTACTCGATTCTGGAGGGTTCGGAAGAGACCCAGTACTTC.

At least ten counts were recorded for this clonotype. The gene calls are TRBV1 and TRBJ2-5; the table's TRBD1 call for D was not verified on the DNA. TRBV1 represents a pseudogene. This CDR3 has 15 amino acids. The CDR3 DNA reads as TGCACCAGCAGCCAAAGGGGGACGGGGCGCGAGACCCAGTACTTC. This gives the protein CTSSQRGTGRETQYF.

At least ten counts were recorded for this clonotype. The chain recombines TRBV24-1 with TRBJ1-1; D perhaps matches TRBD1 (6 bases). Germline V lookup: CDR1 KGHDR, CDR2 SFDVKD. The CDR3 consists of 15 residues. Trimming took off 7 bases at V and 0 bases at J, with 14 bases between the two ends. The CDR3 sequence: CATRSQTGVNTEAFF. The CDR3 nucleotides are TGTGCCACCAGGTCCCAGACAGGTGTGAACACTGAAGCTTTCTTT.

This clonotype was observed many times. J is TRBJ1-1 and V is TRBV29-1; D is undetermined. The ends were cut back, 6 bases at V and 4 bases at J, with 9 bases in the middle. The CDR3 consists of 11 residues. From germline, CDR1 is SQVTM and CDR2 ANQGSEA. CDR3: CSVSHGTEAFF. Written as DNA, the CDR3 is TGCAGCGTATCGCACGGCACTGAAGCTTTCTTT.

A note on this clonotype: A much larger clone is a single base away; this may be a read error. The chain carries TRBV6-5 and TRBJ2-6; D gene unclear. This CDR3 is built from 13 residues. V lost 8 bases, J lost 3 bases, and 8 bases lay in between. The V gene's germline CDR1 is MNHEY and CDR2 SVGAGI. The CDR3 DNA follows: TGTGCCAGCTACACACATGGGGCCAACGTCCTGACTTTC. Translation: CASYTHGANVLTF.

The sample holds many counts of this clonotype. The genes are TRBV2 and TRBJ2-1; 10 bases map to TRBD1. Germline V lookup: CDR1 SNHLY, CDR2 FYNNEI. The CDR3 is 15 amino acids. Trimming cost V 4 bases and J 4 bases; bases outside gene matches: 4. The CDR3 DNA follows: TGTGCCAGCAGTGTCCCGGGACAGGGGTACAATGAGCAGTTCTTC. Protein sequence: CASSVPGQGYNEQFF.

There are many counts of this clonotype. The chain is built from TRBV6-1 and TRBJ2-1; D gene ambiguous. With 8 bases removed from V and 5 bases from J, the gap between germline ends came to 19 bases. Germline values: CDR1 MNHNS, CDR2 SASEGT. The CDR3 runs to 15 residues. CDR3 amino acids: CASWRTPTANNEQFF. The CDR3 region has the DNA TGTGCCAGCTGGCGAACTCCGACCGCTAACAATGAGCAGTTCTTC.